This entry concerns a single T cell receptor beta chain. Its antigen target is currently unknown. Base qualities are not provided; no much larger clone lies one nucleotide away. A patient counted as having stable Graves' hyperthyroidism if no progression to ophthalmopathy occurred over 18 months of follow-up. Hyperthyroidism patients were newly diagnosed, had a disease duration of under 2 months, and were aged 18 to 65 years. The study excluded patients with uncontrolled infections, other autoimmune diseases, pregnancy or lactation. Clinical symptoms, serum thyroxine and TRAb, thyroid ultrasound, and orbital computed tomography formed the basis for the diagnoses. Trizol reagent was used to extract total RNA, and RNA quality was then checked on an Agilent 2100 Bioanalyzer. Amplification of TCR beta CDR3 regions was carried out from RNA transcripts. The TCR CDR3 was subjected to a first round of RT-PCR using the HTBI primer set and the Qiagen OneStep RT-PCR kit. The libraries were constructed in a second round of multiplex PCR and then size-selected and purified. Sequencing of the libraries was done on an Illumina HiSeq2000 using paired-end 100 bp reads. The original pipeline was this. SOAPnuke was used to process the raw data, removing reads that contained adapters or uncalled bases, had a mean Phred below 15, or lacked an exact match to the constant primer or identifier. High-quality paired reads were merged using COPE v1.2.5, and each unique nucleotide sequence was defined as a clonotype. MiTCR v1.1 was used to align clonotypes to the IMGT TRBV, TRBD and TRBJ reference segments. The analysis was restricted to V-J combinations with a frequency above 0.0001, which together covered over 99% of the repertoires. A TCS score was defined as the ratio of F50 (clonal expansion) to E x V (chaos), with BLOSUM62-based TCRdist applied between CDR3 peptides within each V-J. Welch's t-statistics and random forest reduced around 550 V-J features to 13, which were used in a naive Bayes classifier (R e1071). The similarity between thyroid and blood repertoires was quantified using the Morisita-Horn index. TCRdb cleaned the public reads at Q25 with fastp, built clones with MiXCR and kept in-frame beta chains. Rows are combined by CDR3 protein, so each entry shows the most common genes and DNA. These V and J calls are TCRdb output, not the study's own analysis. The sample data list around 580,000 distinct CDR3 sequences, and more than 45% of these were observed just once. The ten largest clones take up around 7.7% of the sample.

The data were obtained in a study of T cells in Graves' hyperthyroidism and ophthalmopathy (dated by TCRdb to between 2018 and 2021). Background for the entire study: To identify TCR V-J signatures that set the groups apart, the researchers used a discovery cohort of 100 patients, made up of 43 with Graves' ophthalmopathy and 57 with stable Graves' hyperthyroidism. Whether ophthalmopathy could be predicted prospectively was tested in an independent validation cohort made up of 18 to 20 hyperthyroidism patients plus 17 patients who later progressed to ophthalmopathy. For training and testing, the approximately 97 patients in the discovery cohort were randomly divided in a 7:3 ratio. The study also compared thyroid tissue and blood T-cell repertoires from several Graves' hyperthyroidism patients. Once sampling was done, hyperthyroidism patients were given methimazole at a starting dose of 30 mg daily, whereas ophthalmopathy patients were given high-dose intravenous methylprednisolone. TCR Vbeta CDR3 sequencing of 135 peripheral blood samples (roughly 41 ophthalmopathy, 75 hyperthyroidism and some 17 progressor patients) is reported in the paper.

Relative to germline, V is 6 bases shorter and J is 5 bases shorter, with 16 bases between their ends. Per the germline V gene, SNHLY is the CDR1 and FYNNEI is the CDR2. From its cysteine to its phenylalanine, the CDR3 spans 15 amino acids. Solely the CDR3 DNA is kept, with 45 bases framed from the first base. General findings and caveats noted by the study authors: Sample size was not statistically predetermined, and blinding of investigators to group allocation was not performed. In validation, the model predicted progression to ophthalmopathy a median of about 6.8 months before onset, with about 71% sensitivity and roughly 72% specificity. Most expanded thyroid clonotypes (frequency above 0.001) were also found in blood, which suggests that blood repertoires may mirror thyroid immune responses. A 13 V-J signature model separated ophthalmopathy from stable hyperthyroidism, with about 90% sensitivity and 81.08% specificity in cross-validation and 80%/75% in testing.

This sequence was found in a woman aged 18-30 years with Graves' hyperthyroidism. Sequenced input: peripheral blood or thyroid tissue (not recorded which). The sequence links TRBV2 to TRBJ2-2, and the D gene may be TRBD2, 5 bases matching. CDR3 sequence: CASSPAASRTGELFF. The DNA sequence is TGTGCCAGCAGCCCAGCGGCTTCTAGGACCGGGGAGCTGTTTTTT.